The next 9 T cell receptor beta chains were all read from a single sample in a study of T cells in localized non-small cell lung cancer (dated by TCRdb to 2018 to 2021). Library preparation used the immunoSEQ multiplex PCR assay. The table was pulled from immuneACCESS by TCRdb, which kept in-frame rearrangements only. Such tables lose some clones; where checked, under half of the loss comes from unresolved V genes, and the rest has no known cause. The sample profile shows nearly 25,000 clones; 92% of them were found once. The ten largest clones capture under 3% of the sample. The sequencing used peripheral blood, collected before any cancer treatment. The receptors shown here come from a woman between 35 and 75 years old with stage I lung adenocarcinoma.

J is TRBJ1-2 and V is TRBV7-8; tentatively, D is TRBD1 (5 bases). V dropped 2 bases and J dropped 0 bases, with 13 bases sitting between them. The CDR3 has 16 residues. Germline CDR1 reads SGHVS; CDR2 reads FQNEAQ. The CDR3: CASSLSQGEANYGYTF. DNA of the CDR3: TGTGCCAGCAGCTTAAGCCAAGGGGAAGCTAACTATGGCTACACCTTC.

The genes are TRBV2 and TRBJ2-7; perhaps D is TRBD1 or TRBD2 (5 bases each). The length of the CDR3 is 12 residues. The V end lost 6 bases, the J end lost 9 bases, and 15 bases lay between the germline ends. Germline V lookup: CDR1 SNHLY, CDR2 FYNNEI. CDR3: CASSDLGDGQYF. The CDR3 DNA reads TGTGCCAGCAGCGACCTAGGGGACGGGCAGTACTTC.

The chain carries TRBV4-1 and TRBJ2-2, with no clear D. Trimming left V 3 bases short and J 5 bases short, with 16 bases between. Germline CDR1 reads MGHRA; CDR2 reads YSYEKL. This CDR3 has 16 amino acids. Here the CDR3 reads CASSQMDLVSTGELFF. The CDR3 region has the DNA TGCGCCAGCAGCCAGATGGACCTCGTATCAACCGGGGAGCTGTTTTTT.

This clone was picked up one time. The chain is built from TRBV5-8 and TRBJ2-2; TRBD2 matches 14 bases. The CDR3 is 16 amino acids. CDR1 and CDR2 from the germline V gene are SGHTS and YDEGEE. V shed 4 bases, J shed 7 bases, and the junction held 6 bases outside the gene matches. CDR3 protein: CASSLWTSGRIGELFF. As DNA, the CDR3 is TGTGCCAGCAGCCTCTGGACTAGCGGGAGGATCGGGGAGCTGTTTTTT. The full variable domain, rest sourced from reference TRBV5-8 and TRBJ2-2, is EAGVTQSPTHLIKTRGQQATLRCSPISGHTSVYWYQQALGLGLQFLLWYDEGEERNRGNFPPRFSGRQFPNYSSELNVNALELEDSALYLCASSLWTSGRIGELFFGEGSRLTVL.

This chain joins TRBV6-1 and TRBJ1-1; the match to TRBD1 covers 9 bases. The CDR3 sequence is 17 residues long. CDR1 and CDR2 from the germline V gene are MNHNS and SASEGT. V was clipped by 4 bases and J by 4 bases; unmatched bases: 13. CDR3 sequence reads: CASSGGGQGLRSTEAFF. CDR3 nucleotides: TGTGCCAGCAGTGGGGGAGGACAGGGGTTACGGAGCACTGAAGCTTTCTTT.

The rearrangement joins TRBV5-1 to TRBJ2-7, with 8 bases fitting TRBD1. Germline lookup yields CDR1 SGHRS and CDR2 YFSETQ. Unmatched junction bases numbered 2, after V lost 0 bases and J lost 3 bases. The CDR3 is 14 amino acids. Here the CDR3 reads CASSLAGTGYEQYF. In DNA form, the CDR3 reads TGCGCCAGCAGCTTGGCTGGGACAGGCTACGAGCAGTACTTC. Supplemented by reference TRBV5-1 and TRBJ2-7, the full variable domain reads KAGVTQTPRYLIKTRGQQVTLSCSPISGHRSVSWYQQTPGQGLQFLFEYFSETQRNKGNFPGRFSGRQFSNSRSEMNVSTLELGDSALYLCASSLAGTGYEQYFGPGTRLTVT.

The chain combines TRBV7-6 with TRBJ2-4; maybe TRBD1 (6 bases). Germline V gene sequence: CDR1 SGHVS, CDR2 FNYEAQ. The V and J ends lost 5 bases and 5 bases respectively, with 16 bases between them. This CDR3 has 15 amino acids. CDR3 bases: TGTGCCAGCAGCCCCGGGACAACAATGGAAAACATTCAGTACTTC. Translated, it gives CASSPGTTMENIQYF.

The chain is built from TRBV11-2 and TRBJ1-3, with D tentatively TRBD1 (5 bases). Trimming took 0 bases from V and 6 from J, leaving 12 bases between them. Germline lookup yields CDR1 SGHAT and CDR2 FQNNGV. This CDR3 has 15 residues. CDR3 amino acids: CASSLEGPPVNTIYF. DNA for the CDR3: TGTGCCAGCAGCTTAGAGGGACCGCCAGTAAACACCATATATTTT.

The chain carries TRBV15 and TRBJ2-5; D perhaps matches TRBD1 (5 bases). CDR1 is LNHNV and CDR2 is YYDKDF in the germline V gene (reference sequence). The CDR3 contains 16 residues. Trimming took 0 bases from V and 4 from J, leaving 15 bases between them. The CDR3 nucleotides read TGTGCCACCAGCAGAGATCTTAGAAGGGGTGGAGAGACCCAGTACTTC. It codes for CATSRDLRRGGETQYF.